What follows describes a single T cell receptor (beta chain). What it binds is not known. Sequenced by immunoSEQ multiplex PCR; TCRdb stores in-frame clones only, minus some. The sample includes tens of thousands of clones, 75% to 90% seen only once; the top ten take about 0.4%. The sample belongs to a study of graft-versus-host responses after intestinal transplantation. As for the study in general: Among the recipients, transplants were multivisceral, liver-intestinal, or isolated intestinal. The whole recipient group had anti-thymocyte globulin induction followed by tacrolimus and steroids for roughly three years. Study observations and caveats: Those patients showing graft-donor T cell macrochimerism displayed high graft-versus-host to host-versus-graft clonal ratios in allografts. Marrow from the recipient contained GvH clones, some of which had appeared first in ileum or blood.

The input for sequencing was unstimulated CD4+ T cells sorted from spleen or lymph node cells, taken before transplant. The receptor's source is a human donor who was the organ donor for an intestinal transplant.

The CDR3 DNA follows: TGTGCCAGCAGCCCTCGTACAGTCACCGGGGAGCTGTTTTTT. Translated, it gives CASSPRTVTGELFF. The rearrangement links TRBV7-2 to TRBJ2-2, with no clear D. V gave up 5 bases and J gave up 4 bases, with 11 bases separating them. The CDR3 extends over 14 amino acids. The germline V gene encodes CDR1 SGHTA and CDR2 FQGNSA.